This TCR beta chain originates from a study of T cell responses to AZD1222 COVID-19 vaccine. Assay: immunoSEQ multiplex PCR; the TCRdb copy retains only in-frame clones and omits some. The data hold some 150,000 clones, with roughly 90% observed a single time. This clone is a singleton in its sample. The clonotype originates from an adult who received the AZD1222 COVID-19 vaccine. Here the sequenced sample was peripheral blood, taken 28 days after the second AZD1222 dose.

This CDR3 reads CSVAPAVGNEKLFF. The CDR3 bases are TGCAGCGTTGCCCCTGCCGTGGGAAATGAAAAACTGTTTTTT. The genes are TRBV29-1 and TRBJ1-4; no clear D. Germline V gene sequence: CDR1 SQVTM, CDR2 ANQGSEA. The CDR3 has 14 amino acids. V lost 4 bases, J lost 5 bases, and 14 bases lay in between.